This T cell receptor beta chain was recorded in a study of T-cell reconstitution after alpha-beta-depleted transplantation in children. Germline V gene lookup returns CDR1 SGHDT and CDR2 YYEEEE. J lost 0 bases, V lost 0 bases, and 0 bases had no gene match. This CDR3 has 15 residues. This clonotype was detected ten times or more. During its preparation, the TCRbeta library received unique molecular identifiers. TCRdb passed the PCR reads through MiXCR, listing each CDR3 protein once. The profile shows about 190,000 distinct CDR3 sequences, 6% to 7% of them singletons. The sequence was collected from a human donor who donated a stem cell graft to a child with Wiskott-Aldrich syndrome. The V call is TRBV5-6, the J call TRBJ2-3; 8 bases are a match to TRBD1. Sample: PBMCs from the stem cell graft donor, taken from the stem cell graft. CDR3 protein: CASSLAGGSTDTQYF. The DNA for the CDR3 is TGTGCCAGCAGCTTGGCAGGGGGCAGCACAGATACGCAGTATTTT.